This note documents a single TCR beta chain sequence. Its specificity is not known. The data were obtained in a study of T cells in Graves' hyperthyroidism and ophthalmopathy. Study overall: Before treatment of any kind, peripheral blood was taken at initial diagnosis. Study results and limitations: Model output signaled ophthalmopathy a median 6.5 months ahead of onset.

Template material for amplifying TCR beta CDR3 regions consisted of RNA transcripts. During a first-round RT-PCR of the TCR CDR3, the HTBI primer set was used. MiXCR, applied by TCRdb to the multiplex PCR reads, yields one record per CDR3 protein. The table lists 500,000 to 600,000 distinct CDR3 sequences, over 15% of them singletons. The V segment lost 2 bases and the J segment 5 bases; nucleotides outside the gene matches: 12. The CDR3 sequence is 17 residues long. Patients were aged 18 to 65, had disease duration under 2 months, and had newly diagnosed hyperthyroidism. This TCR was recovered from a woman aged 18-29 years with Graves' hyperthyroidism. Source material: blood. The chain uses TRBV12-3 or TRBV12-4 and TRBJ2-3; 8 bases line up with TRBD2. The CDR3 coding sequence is TGTGCCAGCAGTTTATGGTGGGGGGGGACTAGGGGAGATACGCAGTATTTT. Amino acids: CASSLWWGGTRGDTQYF.